These 7 T cell receptor beta chains originate from one sample sequenced in a study of blood T cells in healthy people across ages. The use of a sample-barcoded 5' primer and a J-beta primer mix characterized a second PCR of roughly 6 to 11 cycles. Using its own MiXCR run on the 5' RACE reads, TCRdb lists one record per CDR3 protein. The data hold roughly 830,000 distinct CDR3 sequences, with roughly 60% observed a single time. The sample was blood. All receptors come from a man between 25 and 39 years old in good health.

With regard to this clonotype: One end of the junction fails to match germline, which may point to a read error. J is TRBJ2-5 and V is TRBV18, with TRBD1 as a possible D gene (5 bases). The CDR3 spans 14 residues. Germline V gene data show CDR1 as KGHSH and CDR2 as LQKENI. CDR3 region: CASSRDSLGETQYF. DNA for the CDR3: TGCGCCAGCTCACGAGACAGCTTAGGAGAGACCCAGTACTTC.

This clonotype has a handful of counts. This chain uses TRBV12-3 or TRBV12-4 with TRBJ1-2; 7 bases match TRBD1. Trimming took 5 bases from V and 3 from J; bases not matched to a gene: 6. CDR3 size: 14 residues. The CDR3 protein is CASSPGQEYYGYTF. CDR3 DNA sequence: TGTGCCAGCAGTCCCGGACAGGAGTACTATGGCTACACCTTC.

This clonotype has a handful of counts. The chain combines TRBV27 with TRBJ2-7; 9 positions match TRBD2. Germline lookup yields CDR1 MNHEY and CDR2 SMNVEV (reference sequence). This CDR3 has 15 residues. V shed 2 bases, J shed 5 bases, and the junction held 7 bases outside the gene matches. CDR3 residues: CASSLRLAGRNEQYF. The CDR3 DNA follows: TGTGCCAGCAGTTTAAGGCTAGCGGGGAGGAACGAGCAGTACTTC.

The J gene is TRBJ2-5, the V gene TRBV5-1; 7 nucleotides match TRBD2. This CDR3 is built from 15 residues. Germline V CDR1 and CDR2: SGHRS, YFSETQ. V shed 0 bases, J shed 4 bases, and the junction held 6 bases outside the gene matches. The CDR3 here is CASSLEPGGGETQYF. The CDR3, as DNA: TGCGCCAGCAGCTTGGAACCGGGGGGTGGAGAGACCCAGTACTTC.

The chain couples TRBV9 to TRBJ1-1; D perhaps matches TRBD1 (6 bases). The V gene lost 4 bases and the J gene lost 0 bases, with 19 bases spanning the gap. This CDR3 has 17 amino acids. In germline, CDR1 is SGDLS, CDR2 YYNGEE. The DNA of the CDR3 is TGTGCCAGCAGCCCCCTGGCAGGGGTCACCATGAACACTGAAGCTTTCTTT. This gives the protein CASSPLAGVTMNTEAFF.

This sequence joins TRBV29-1 and TRBJ1-3, with 7 bases aligning to TRBD1. From germline, CDR1 is SQVTM and CDR2 ANQGSEA. CDR3 size: 14 residues. Trimming cost V 4 bases and J 4 bases; bases outside gene matches: 7. The CDR3, as DNA: TGCAGCGTTGTGGTTCAGGGGGACGGAAACACCATATATTTT. Amino acids: CSVVVQGDGNTIYF. Drawing the rest from reference TRBV29-1 and TRBJ1-3, the complete variable domain is SAVISQKPSRDICQRGTSLTIQCQVDSQVTMMFWYRQQPGQSLTLIATANQGSEATYESGFVIDKFPISRPNLTFSTLTVSNMSPEDSSIYLCSVVVQGDGNTIYFGEGSWLTVV.

The gene calls are TRBV12-3 or TRBV12-4 and TRBJ2-1; 10 positions agree with TRBD1. V was pared by 5 bases and J by 6 bases, with 4 bases of the junction left unmatched. The CDR3 covers 14 residues. CDR3: CASSAGTGVNEQFF. The CDR3 DNA sequence: TGTGCCAGCAGTGCCGGGACAGGGGTCAATGAGCAGTTCTTC.